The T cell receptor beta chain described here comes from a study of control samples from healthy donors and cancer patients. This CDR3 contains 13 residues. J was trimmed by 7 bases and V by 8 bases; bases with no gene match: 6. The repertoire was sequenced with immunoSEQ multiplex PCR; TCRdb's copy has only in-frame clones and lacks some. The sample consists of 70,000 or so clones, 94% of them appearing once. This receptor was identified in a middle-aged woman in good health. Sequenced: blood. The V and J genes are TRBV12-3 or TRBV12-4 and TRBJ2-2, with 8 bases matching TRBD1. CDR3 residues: CASGYRGNGELFF. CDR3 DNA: TGTGCCAGCGGCTACAGGGGGAACGGGGAGCTGTTTTTT.